A selection of T cell receptor beta chains follows, all from one sample in a study of patients and donors after allogeneic stem cell transplantation. TCRdb re-derived calls from the RT-PCR reads in MiXCR, one entry per CDR3 protein. The sample lists about 200,000 distinct CDR3 sequences; around 40% were seen once. The sample was blood, either unsorted or a sorted T cell fraction (not recorded which). These receptor sequences come from a human donor who was either an allogeneic HSCT recipient or a stem cell or donor lymphocyte infusion donor (not recorded which). It is not recorded whose cells these are; they may come from a transplant donor. Both conserved end residues are part of each CDR3. D genes are given only for firm matches. Some rows have no size entry. The others give once, few or many, or a class for an expanded clone.

CDR3: CASSQDYRVQPQHF
DNA: TGTGCCAGCAGCCAAGATTACAGAGTACAGCCCCAGCATTTT
V: TRBV3-1
J: TRBJ1-5
size: few
D: NA
length: 14

CDR3: CASSLFTGGSSYEQYF
DNA: TGTGCCAGCAGTTTATTTACAGGGGGGAGCTCCTACGAGCAGTACTTC
V: TRBV28
J: TRBJ2-7
size: few
D: TRBD1
length: 16

CDR3: CASSLQGLAGDEQYF
DNA: TGTGCCAGCAGCTTGCAGGGACTAGCGGGGGACGAGCAGTACTTC
V: TRBV5-4
J: TRBJ2-7
size: NA
D: TRBD2
length: 15

CDR3: CASSESLQGRMNTEAFF
DNA: TGTGCCAGCAGTGAATCCCTCCAGGGGAGGATGAACACTGAAGCTTTCTTT
V: TRBV25-1
J: TRBJ1-1
size: NA
D: NA
length: 17

CDR3: CATSRDSQGHTEAFF
DNA: TGTGCCACCAGCAGAGACTCACAGGGACACACTGAAGCTTTCTTT
V: TRBV15
J: TRBJ1-1
size: NA
D: NA
length: 15

CDR3: CASSKVDPYSPRDNEQFF
DNA: TGTGCCAGCAGCAAAGTGGACCCATACTCGCCGCGCGACAATGAGCAGTTCTTC
V: TRBV21-1
J: TRBJ2-1
size: NA
D: NA
length: 18

CDR3: CASSQEWAGWGELFF
DNA: TGCGCCAGCAGCCAAGAGTGGGCAGGGTGGGGGGAGCTGTTTTTT
V: TRBV4-1
J: TRBJ2-2
size: NA
D: NA
length: 15

CDR3: CSARGGLGTEAFF
DNA: TGCAGTGCTAGAGGGGGACTGGGCACTGAAGCTTTCTTT
V: TRBV20-1
J: TRBJ1-1
size: few
D: NA
length: 13

CDR3: CASSDRRYAEAFF
DNA: TGTGCCAGCAGTGATCGGCGTTACGCTGAAGCTTTCTTT
V: TRBV25-1
J: TRBJ1-1
size: NA
D: NA
length: 13

CDR3: CASSQDRTFNTGELFF
DNA: TGCGCCAGCAGCCAAGATCGGACATTTAACACCGGGGAGCTGTTTTTT
V: TRBV4-1
J: TRBJ2-2
size: NA
D: NA
length: 16

CDR3: CASSLVADTYEQYF
DNA: TGTGCCAGCAGCTTAGTAGCAGATACCTACGAGCAGTACTTC
V: TRBV7-8
J: TRBJ2-7
size: NA
D: NA
length: 14